Presented here are 6 T cell receptor beta chains from one specimen sequenced in a study of Graves' ophthalmopathy and Graves' hyperthyroidism. The TCR beta CDR3 regions underwent amplification from RNA transcripts. RT-PCR with HTBI primers came first, then second-round multiplex PCR. TCRdb reprocessed the multiplex PCR reads with MiXCR, giving one entry per CDR3 protein. The sample comprises a few hundred thousand distinct CDR3 sequences, approximately 37% of which are singletons, and less than 4.5% rests with the top ten. Sequencing was done on a sample of peripheral blood or thyroid tissue (not recorded which). The receptors derive from an adult man with Graves' hyperthyroidism.

The chain employs TRBV29-1 and TRBJ1-2, with D perhaps matching TRBD1 (5 bases). Per the germline V gene, CDR1 is SQVTM and CDR2 is ANQGSEA. This CDR3 is 10 amino acids long. V lost 7 bases, J lost 7 bases, and 10 bases lay in between. In DNA form, the CDR3 reads TGCAGCGGGGACCCCTTTGGCTACACCTTC. It is translated as CSGDPFGYTF.

This clonotype was picked up many times. The J gene is TRBJ1-5, the V gene TRBV19, with 8 nucleotides matching TRBD1. There are 15 residues in the CDR3. Germline V CDR1 and CDR2: LNHDA, SQIVND (reference sequence). The junction had 5 bases not matched to a gene; V was cut back by 7 bases and J by 0 bases. The CDR3 sequence is CASTWDRSSNQPQHF. The DNA of the CDR3 is TGTGCCAGTACCTGGGACAGGAGTAGCAATCAGCCCCAGCATTTT. Drawing the rest from reference TRBV19 and TRBJ1-5, the complete variable domain is DGGITQSPKYLFRKEGQNVTLSCEQNLNHDAMYWYRQDPGQGLRLIYYSQIVNDFQKGDIAEGYSVSREKKESFPLTVTSAQKNPTAFYLCASTWDRSSNQPQHFGDGTRLSIL.

In this sample, this clonotype turned up many times. The V gene is TRBV5-8, the J gene TRBJ1-6; 7 bases match TRBD1. Germline V gene lookup returns CDR1 SGHTS and CDR2 YDEGEE. The CDR3 totals 14 residues. V shed 3 bases, J shed 11 bases, and the junction held 8 bases outside the gene matches. The CDR3 reads CASSSDRLGAPLHF. The CDR3 DNA reads TGTGCCAGCAGCTCGGACAGGTTGGGTGCACCCCTCCACTTT.

The chain combines TRBV6-5 with TRBJ1-1; unclear D gene. Germline V gives CDR1 MNHEY, CDR2 SVGAGI. Trimming removed 4 bases at V and 4 bases at J, with 13 bases between. The CDR3 length is 14 residues. The CDR3 reads CASSLSGRSTEAFF. The CDR3 nucleotides are TGTGCCAGCAGTTTATCAGGTAGGAGCACTGAAGCTTTCTTT.

The chain joins TRBV15 to TRBJ2-7; 8 bases agree with TRBD1. Germline V gene lookup returns CDR1 LNHNV and CDR2 YYDKDF (reference sequence). The CDR3 is 17 amino acids. Trimming at V came to 0 bases and at J to 1 base, leaving 8 bases not matched to a gene. The CDR3 protein is CATSRDPGTGNSYEQYF. In DNA, the CDR3 is TGTGCCACCAGCAGAGATCCCGGGACAGGTAATTCCTACGAGCAGTACTTC.

This clonotype was found many times. The chain uses TRBV5-1 and TRBJ1-2; D gene uncertain. The CDR3 is 12 amino acids. Between the trimmed V and J ends, which lost 0 bases and 12 bases, there was a span of 12 bases. Per the germline V gene, CDR1 is SGHRS and CDR2 is YFSETQ. Here the CDR3 DNA reads TGCGCCAGCAGCTTGGACACGTTTAACAACACCTTC. Translating it yields CASSLDTFNNTF.